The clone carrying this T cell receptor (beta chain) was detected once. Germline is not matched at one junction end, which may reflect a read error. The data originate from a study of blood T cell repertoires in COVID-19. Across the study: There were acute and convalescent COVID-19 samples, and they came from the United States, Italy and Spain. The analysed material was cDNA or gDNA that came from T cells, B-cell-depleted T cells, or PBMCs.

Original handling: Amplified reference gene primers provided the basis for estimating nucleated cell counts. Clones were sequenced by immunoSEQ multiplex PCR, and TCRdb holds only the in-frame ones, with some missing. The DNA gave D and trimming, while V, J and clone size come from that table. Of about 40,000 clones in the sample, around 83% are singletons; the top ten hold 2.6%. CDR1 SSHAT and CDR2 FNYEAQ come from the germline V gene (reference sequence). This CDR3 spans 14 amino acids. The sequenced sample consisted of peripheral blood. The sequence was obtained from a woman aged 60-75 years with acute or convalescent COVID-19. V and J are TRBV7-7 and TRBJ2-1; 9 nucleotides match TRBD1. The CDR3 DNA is TGTGCTAGCAGCTCCGGGACAGGGTCCAATGAGCAGTTCTTC. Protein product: CASSSGTGSNEQFF.